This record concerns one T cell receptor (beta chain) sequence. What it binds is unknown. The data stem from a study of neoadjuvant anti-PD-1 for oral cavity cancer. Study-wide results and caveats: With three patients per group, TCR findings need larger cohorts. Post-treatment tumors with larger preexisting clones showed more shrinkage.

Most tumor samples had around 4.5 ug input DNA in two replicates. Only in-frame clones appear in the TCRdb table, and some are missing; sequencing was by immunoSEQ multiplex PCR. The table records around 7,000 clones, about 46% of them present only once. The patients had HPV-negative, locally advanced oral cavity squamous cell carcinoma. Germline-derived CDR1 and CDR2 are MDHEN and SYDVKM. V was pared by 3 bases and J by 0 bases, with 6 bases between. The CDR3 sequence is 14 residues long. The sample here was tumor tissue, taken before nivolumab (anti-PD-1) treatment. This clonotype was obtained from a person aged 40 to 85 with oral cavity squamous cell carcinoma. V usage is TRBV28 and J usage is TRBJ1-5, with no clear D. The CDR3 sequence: CASSFSYSNQPQHF. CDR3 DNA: TGTGCCAGCAGTTTTTCCTATAGCAATCAGCCCCAGCATTTT.